Listed below are T cell receptor beta chains from one sample, sequenced in a study of low-dose radiotherapy and immunotherapy resistance in tumors. MiXCR was run by TCRdb on the reads, yielding one entry per CDR3 protein. Of over 70,000 distinct CDR3 sequences listed, roughly 30% are singletons. The source was PBMCs, collected before treatment. These receptors were taken from a female donor with ovarian cancer. The CDR3 runs from the conserved cysteine through the conserved F or W. The D gene is left open where the match is weak. Where a row states a size, it is once, few, many or the class of an expanded clone; other rows omit it.

clone_size	v_call	j_call	d_call	cdr3_aa	cdr3_nt
NA	TRBV5-1	TRBJ2-5	TRBD1	CASSRRTGSQETQYF	TGCGCCAGCAGCCGTCGGACAGGGAGCCAAGAGACCCAGTACTTC
many	TRBV24-1	TRBJ2-5	NA	CATSDPGGTAEETQYF	TGTGCCACCAGTGACCCCGGTGGGACGGCTGAGGAGACCCAGTACTTC
many	TRBV5-6	TRBJ2-5	TRBD1	CASSLEYGTGAGKTQYF	TGTGCCAGCAGCTTGGAGTACGGTACAGGGGCTGGGAAGACCCAGTACTTC
few	TRBV6-1	TRBJ2-7	NA	CASSGGYQGYEQYF	TGTGCCAGCAGTGGTGGATACCAGGGGTACGAGCAGTACTTC
NA	TRBV30	TRBJ1-1	NA	CAWSEQPNTEAFF	TGTGCCTGGAGTGAGCAGCCGAACACTGAAGCTTTCTTT
NA	TRBV5-3	TRBJ1-6	NA	CASSLGAYLEPLHF	TGTGCCAGCAGCTTGGGGGCATACCTAGAACCCCTCCACTTT
NA	TRBV9	TRBJ2-7	NA	CASSVGSTPHEQYF	TGTGCCAGCAGCGTGGGATCGACCCCCCACGAGCAGTACTTC
many	TRBV28	TRBJ1-5	NA	CASSLGPLRDGQPQHF	TGTGCCAGCAGTTTAGGTCCATTGAGAGATGGTCAGCCCCAGCATTTT
many	TRBV19	TRBJ1-1	TRBD1	CASRRQGALNTEAFF	TGTGCCAGTAGACGACAGGGGGCCTTGAACACTGAAGCTTTCTTT
many	TRBV2	TRBJ2-1	TRBD2	CASSEPRASGVREQFF	TGTGCCAGCAGTGAACCTAGGGCTAGCGGGGTTCGTGAGCAGTTCTTC
NA	TRBV6-8	TRBJ2-5	NA	CASSSGTGGIQETQYFGPETQYF	NA
many	TRBV7-3	TRBJ2-5	TRBD2	CASSLLAGTGETQYF	TGTGCCAGCAGCTTGCTAGCGGGGACTGGGGAGACCCAGTACTTC
NA	TRBV12-3/TRBV12-4	TRBJ2-1	TRBD2	CASSRRPAFLGTSGDNEQFF	TGTGCCAGCAGCCGCCGTCCCGCCTTTCTTGGGACTAGCGGCGACAATGAGCAGTTCTTC
many	TRBV19	TRBJ2-6	NA	CASSRGGLGSGANVLTF	TGTGCCAGTAGTAGGGGCGGGCTTGGCTCTGGGGCCAACGTCCTGACTTTC
NA	TRBV6-2/TRBV6-3	TRBJ2-1	NA	CASSPLFDSGFGKQFF	TGTGCCAGCAGTCCTCTGTTTGATAGCGGTTTCGGGAAGCAGTTCTTC